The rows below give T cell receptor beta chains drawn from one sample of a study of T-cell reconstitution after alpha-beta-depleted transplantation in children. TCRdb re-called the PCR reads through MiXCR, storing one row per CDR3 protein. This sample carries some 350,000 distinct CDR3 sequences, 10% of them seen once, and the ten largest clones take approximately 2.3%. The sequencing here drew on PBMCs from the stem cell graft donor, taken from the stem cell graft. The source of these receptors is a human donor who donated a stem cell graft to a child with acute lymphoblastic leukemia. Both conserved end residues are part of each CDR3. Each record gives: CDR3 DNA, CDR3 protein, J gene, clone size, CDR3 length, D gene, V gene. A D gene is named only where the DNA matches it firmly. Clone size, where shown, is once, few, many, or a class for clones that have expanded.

TGCAGCGTTGAAGACTCCCGAGGGACCACCTACGAGCAGTACTTC,CSVEDSRGTTYEQYF,TRBJ2-7,many,15,.,TRBV29-1
TGCGCCCGAGACAGGGGAGCTAACGAGCAGTACTTC,CARDRGANEQYF,TRBJ2-7,.,12,TRBD1,TRBV23-1
TGTGCCACCAGTGAAGGGGGCTTAGAGACCCAGTACTTC,CATSEGGLETQYF,TRBJ2-5,.,13,TRBD1,TRBV24-1
TGTGCCAGCAGCGACGGCGGGTTTCTAGGGGAGACCCAGTACTTC,CASSDGGFLGETQYF,TRBJ2-5,many,15,.,TRBV9
TGTGCCAGCAGCCCGAGGACTAGTCCCCGTGAGCAGTTCTTC,CASSPRTSPREQFF,TRBJ2-1,few,14,TRBD2,TRBV6-1
TGTGCCTGGAGCACTGGATGGGGTATCAACACAGATACGCAGTATTTT,CAWSTGWGINTDTQYF,TRBJ2-3,.,16,.,TRBV30
TGTGCCAGCAGCTTGGAGGTTGGAGGACTAGCGGGTTTGAATGAGCAGTTCTTC,CASSLEVGGLAGLNEQFF,TRBJ2-1,few,18,TRBD2,TRBV11-2
TGTGCCACCAGTGATTTATATAGGACCGTCGTCTCCTACGAGCAGTACTTC,CATSDLYRTVVSYEQYF,TRBJ2-7,.,17,.,TRBV24-1
TGTGCCAGCAGCGACAGCCAGGGACTAGCGGGAGACGAGCAGTACTTC,CASSDSQGLAGDEQYF,TRBJ2-7,many,16,TRBD2,TRBV7-2
TGTGCCAGCAGCTTAGACCCAGCCACAGATACGCAGTATTTT,CASSLDPATDTQYF,TRBJ2-3,few,14,.,TRBV11-2
TGTGCCAGCAGCCTCTTAGGAGGGGAGGGCTACGAGCAGTACTTC,CASSLLGGEGYEQYF,TRBJ2-7,many,15,TRBD2,TRBV7-8
TGTGCCAGCAGTCCAACCGGGACAGGGCACTACGAGCAGTACTTC,CASSPTGTGHYEQYF,TRBJ2-7,many,15,TRBD1,TRBV12-3/TRBV12-4
TGCAGTGCTACTTTTAGCGGGAGGAGCTCAGATACGCAGTATTTT,CSATFSGRSSDTQYF,TRBJ2-3,.,15,TRBD2,TRBV20-1
TGTGCCAGCAGCTTAGATGGGGTAATTCAGCCCCAGCATTTT,CASSLDGVIQPQHF,TRBJ1-5,few,14,.,TRBV7-2
TGCGCCAGCAGCCCGGGACAGACCAGAAACTATGGCTACACCTTC,CASSPGQTRNYGYTF,TRBJ1-2,few,15,TRBD1,TRBV4-3
TGTGCCAGCAGCTTAATTGGGGGGAGCTACGAGCAGTACTTC,CASSLIGGSYEQYF,TRBJ2-7,few,14,.,TRBV7-2
TGTGCCAGCAGCTTGGAACCTACGGGACACTCAAACTATGGCTACACCTTC,CASSLEPTGHSNYGYTF,TRBJ1-2,few,17,.,TRBV5-5
TGTGCCAGCAGTTTTGGGACACGGGCCCCTGGGGCCAACGTCCTGACTTTC,CASSFGTRAPGANVLTF,TRBJ2-6,many,17,.,TRBV12-3/TRBV12-4
TGTGCCAGCAGTCACTCCAAGTTCAGTGCTAGCACAGATACGCAGTATTTC,CASSHSKFSASTDTQYF,TRBJ2-3,.,17,.,TRBV12-3/TRBV12-4
TGCAGTGCTCGGGCTAGCGGGAGCCGCTTGTACAATGAGCAGTTCTTC,CSARASGSRLYNEQFF,TRBJ2-1,many,16,TRBD2,TRBV20-1
TGCAGTGTCCTTACCGGGGGTGGGATGAACACTGAAGCTTTCTTT,CSVLTGGGMNTEAFF,TRBJ1-1,.,15,.,TRBV20-1
TGTGCCAGCAGTTTAGGTGGAAGAGACAATGAGCAGTTCTTC,CASSLGGRDNEQFF,TRBJ2-1,few,14,.,TRBV27
TGCAGCTCCGGACAGGTCCAACAAGAGACCCAGTACTTC,CSSGQVQQETQYF,TRBJ2-5,.,13,TRBD1,TRBV29-1
TGTGCCAGCAGCTTGGCGGGCGGCGGCGTACCCCTAACCTACGAGCAGTACTTC,CASSLAGGGVPLTYEQYF,TRBJ2-7,.,18,.,TRBV11-1
TGCGCCAGCAGCCCAGCAAGGGACACCTCCTACGAGCAGTACTTC,CASSPARDTSYEQYF,TRBJ2-7,.,15,.,TRBV4-1
TGTGCCAGCATTATCCGGGACAGGGGGCACTCCTACGAGCAGTACTTC,CASIIRDRGHSYEQYF,TRBJ2-7,few,16,TRBD1,TRBV27
TGTGCCAGCAGTTCCCGACCCTCCTACGAGCAGTACTTC,CASSSRPSYEQYF,TRBJ2-7,many,13,.,TRBV27
TGTGCCAGCATAACTAGCGGGAGGAAGTTTGGGACAGATACGCAGTATTTT,CASITSGRKFGTDTQYF,TRBJ2-3,few,17,TRBD2,TRBV2
TGCAGCGTTGAAAGACAGGGACCCGAGCAGTACTTC,CSVERQGPEQYF,TRBJ2-7,.,12,TRBD1,TRBV29-1
TGCAGTGCTCGCCTCGGACAGAACACCTATAATTCACCCCTCCACTTT,CSARLGQNTYNSPLHF,TRBJ1-6,few,16,.,TRBV20-1
TGTGCCACCAGCAGTAACAAGGGGGGGACGTACAATGAGCAGTTCTTC,CATSSNKGGTYNEQFF,TRBJ2-1,.,16,.,TRBV15
TGTGCCAGCAGTCCGGGATCAGGAGGAAACACCATATATTTT,CASSPGSGGNTIYF,TRBJ1-3,many,14,.,TRBV12-3/TRBV12-4
TGTGCCAGCAGCCGCGGGCGGGAGAGCAATGAGCAGTTCTTC,CASSRGRESNEQFF,TRBJ2-1,many,14,TRBD2,TRBV4-2
TGCGCCAGCAGTGAGGTTAGGGTGGAGACCCAGTACTTC,CASSEVRVETQYF,TRBJ2-5,many,13,.,TRBV10-2
TGTGCCAGCAGCCAAGATCAGGGGATGGGGGTGAACACTGAAGCTTTCTTT,CASSQDQGMGVNTEAFF,TRBJ1-1,few,17,.,TRBV3-1
TGTGCCAGCAGTTCCGGGGCCCACACTGAAGCTTTCTTT,CASSSGAHTEAFF,TRBJ1-1,.,13,.,TRBV12-3/TRBV12-4
TGTGCCAGTCTACGGGGGCCCACGAACACCGGGGAGCTGTTTTTT,CASLRGPTNTGELFF,TRBJ2-2,many,15,.,TRBV10-3
TGTGCCAGCAGCCAGGACTCGATCGTGCGGAGCAATCCGCGGCAGTACTTC,CASSQDSIVRSNPRQYF,TRBJ2-7,few,17,.,TRBV3-1
TGCGCCAGCAGAATGACGAACACTGAAGCTTTCTTT,CASRMTNTEAFF,TRBJ1-1,few,12,.,TRBV5-1
TGCAGTGCTTGGACAGGACTAGCTGCCAATGAGCAGTTCTTC,CSAWTGLAANEQFF,TRBJ2-1,.,14,.,TRBV20-1
TGTGCCAGCAGGGACAGGGCCAATCAGCCCCAGCATTTT,CASRDRANQPQHF,TRBJ1-5,many,13,TRBD1,TRBV12-3/TRBV12-4